Shown below are 15 T cell receptor beta chains from a single sample sequenced in a study of blood T cell repertoires in COVID-19. Sequencing used immunoSEQ multiplex PCR; TCRdb keeps in-frame clones, though not all of them. The sample holds 45,000 to 70,000 clones, 82% seen once. Specimen: peripheral blood. These receptors all stem from a woman aged 55-70 years with acute or convalescent COVID-19.

The chain employs TRBV7-6 and TRBJ2-7, with TRBD1 matching over 9 bases. The CDR3 spans 16 residues. Germline CDR1 and CDR2: SGHVS and FNYEAQ. The V and J ends lost 5 bases and 6 bases, in that order; junction bases with no gene match: 14. The CDR3 nucleotides are TGTGCCAGCAGCCTACCAGGTCGACAGGGGGTCCCCGAGCAGTACTTC. This encodes CASSLPGRQGVPEQYF.

The gene calls are TRBV5-1 and TRBJ1-6; no firm D call. Germline V gene data show CDR1 as SGHRS and CDR2 as YFSETQ. The CDR3 has 15 amino acids. Between the trimmed V and J ends, which lost 0 bases and 10 bases, there was a span of 14 bases. The CDR3 spells CASSLDVSAGSPLHF. CDR3 coding DNA: TGCGCCAGCAGCTTGGATGTCTCGGCGGGCTCACCCCTCCACTTT.

The chain combines TRBV3-1 (or the pseudogene TRBV3-2) with TRBJ1-1; D not resolved. Germline CDR1 is LGHDT and CDR2 is YNNKEL (reference sequence). Deletions cut 1 base from V and 2 bases from J, with 5 bases between. This CDR3 has 13 residues. The CDR3 DNA sequence: TGTGCCAGCAGCCAAGGCAGAAACACTGAAGCTTTCTTT. This encodes CASSQGRNTEAFF.

This clone came up once. The chain joins TRBV10-3 to TRBJ1-4; possible D gene TRBD1, 5 bases. Germline V gene sequence: CDR1 ENHRY, CDR2 SYGVKD. The ends were cut back, 4 bases at V and 6 bases at J, with 18 bases in the middle. The CDR3 is 16 amino acids. DNA of the CDR3: TGTGCCATCAGTGTTTCCGGGACTGCCGGCGATGAAAAACTGTTTTTT. Translated: CAISVSGTAGDEKLFF.

The count of this clone is one. The chain carries TRBV5-1 and TRBJ1-4, with D possibly being TRBD1 (6 bases). Deletions cut 3 bases from V and 6 bases from J, with 12 bases between. The CDR3 has 14 amino acids. Germline CDR1 SGHRS, CDR2 YFSETQ. As DNA, the CDR3 is TGCGCCAGCAGCTCCGCCGGACAGTATGAAAAACTGTTTTTT. This codes for CASSSAGQYEKLFF.

This chain uses TRBV7-8 with TRBJ1-5, with TRBD1 matching over 8 bases. The trim removed 1 base at V and 2 bases at J, leaving 10 bases unmatched. CDR1 and CDR2 (germline): SGHVS, FQNEAQ. CDR3 length: 18 residues. CDR3 nucleotides: TGTGCCAGCAGCTTAGGAGGGGCAGGGGGCGCCGGCAATCAGCCCCAGCATTTT. It is translated as CASSLGGAGGAGNQPQHF.

The gene calls are TRBV4-1 and TRBJ1-1; D is undetermined. The V gene's germline CDR1 is MGHRA and CDR2 YSYEKL. The length of the CDR3 is 12 residues. Trimming left V 3 bases short and J 8 bases short, with 10 bases between. CDR3: CASSHPRSEAFF. Written as DNA, the CDR3 is TGCGCCAGCAGCCACCCTAGATCAGAAGCTTTCTTT.

The chain is built from TRBV5-1 and TRBJ1-1; 9 nucleotides align to TRBD1. Per the germline V gene, CDR1 is SGHRS and CDR2 is YFSETQ. This CDR3 contains 14 residues. Unmatched junction bases numbered 2, after V lost 4 bases and J lost 1 base. The CDR3 bases are TGCGCCAGCAGCCGACAGGGGGGGAACACTGAAGCTTTCTTT. This translates into CASSRQGGNTEAFF.

V usage is TRBV9 and J usage is TRBJ2-2; D possibly corresponds to TRBD1 (6 bases). Germline lookup yields CDR1 SGDLS and CDR2 YYNGEE. This CDR3 has 15 residues. Deletions cut 4 bases from V and 4 bases from J, with 14 bases between. This CDR3 is CASSSRWGLTGELFF. CDR3 DNA sequence: TGTGCCAGCAGCTCGAGGTGGGGGCTCACCGGGGAGCTGTTTTTT.

The rearrangement uses TRBV12-5 and TRBJ2-1, with TRBD2 matching over 8 bases. Trimming removed 6 bases from V and 7 bases from J; junction bases left unmatched: 11. Germline V gene data show CDR1 as LGHNT and CDR2 as FRNRAP. This CDR3 has 15 residues. The CDR3 sequence: CASGVGGGLGNEQFF. The CDR3 DNA sequence: TGTGCTAGTGGAGTCGGGGGGGGCCTCGGAAATGAGCAGTTCTTC.

This clone appeared a few times. V usage is TRBV18 and J usage is TRBJ2-7, with TRBD2 as a possible D gene (6 bases). CDR1 is KGHSH and CDR2 is LQKENI in the germline V gene. Trimming removed 4 bases at V and 6 bases at J, with 16 bases between. The CDR3 is 14 residues long. Here the CDR3 DNA reads TGTGCCAGCTCACGGGAGGCGGGCGCGGTCGAGCAGTACTTC. It is translated as CASSREAGAVEQYF.

This chain joins TRBV25-1 and TRBJ1-1, with a possible D match to TRBD1 (5 bases). In germline, CDR1 is MGHDK, CDR2 SYGVNS. There are 12 residues in the CDR3. V gave up 7 bases and J gave up 3 bases, with 9 bases separating them. The CDR3 spells CASTRGDTEAFF. The CDR3 DNA reads TGTGCCAGCACCCGGGGGGACACTGAAGCTTTCTTT.

This chain uses TRBV5-1 with TRBJ2-5; weak D call: TRBD1 (5 bases). This CDR3 has 13 amino acids. Trimming removed 4 bases at V and 1 base at J, with 8 bases between. The germline V gene encodes CDR1 SGHRS and CDR2 YFSETQ. The CDR3 bases are TGCGCCAGCAGCGGTCAGGGCCAAGAGACCCAGTACTTC. This translates into CASSGQGQETQYF.

The V gene is TRBV2, the J gene TRBJ1-2; 9 nucleotides match TRBD1. This CDR3 is built from 13 residues. V lost 7 bases and J lost 6; bases outside the gene matches: 6. CDR1 and CDR2 from the germline V gene are SNHLY and FYNNEI. Here the CDR3 DNA reads TGTGCCAGCAAGGGACAGGGCATGGATGGCTACACCTTC. Translating it yields CASKGQGMDGYTF.

The chain is built from TRBV7-2 and TRBJ2-3; D gene unclear. This CDR3 has 12 residues. Germline V gives CDR1 SGHTA, CDR2 FQGNSA. Trimming took off 5 bases at V and 3 bases at J, with 6 bases between the two ends. This CDR3 reads CASSPITDTQYF. The CDR3 region has the DNA TGTGCCAGCAGCCCCATTACAGATACGCAGTATTTT.